The source of this TCR beta chain is a study of CD8 T cells in ankylosing spondylitis (dated by TCRdb to 2016 to 2017). Looking at the study overall: T cell receptor beta repertoires were profiled in healthy donors and ankylosing spondylitis patients so that disease-linked TCR variants could be found. The full study cohort comprised around 25 ankylosing spondylitis patients and 110 or so healthy donors. Peripheral blood was sampled, and synovial fluid was also collected from ankylosing spondylitis patients. General findings and caveats noted by the study authors: The disease-linked clones were reported as significantly enriched in matched synovial fluid samples from ankylosing spondylitis patients. A TCR beta motif of fewer than 10 highly homologous amino acid variants appeared characteristic of blood from ankylosing spondylitis patients. The disease-linked clones showed a CD8+ phenotype and occurred at relatively low frequencies in peripheral blood. Some TCR beta motif variants had previously been reported in synovial fluid and blood of reactive arthritis patients, which suggested common disease-initiation mechanisms.

The CDR3 spans 13 residues, from the cysteine through the phenylalanine. The DNA shown is the 39-base CDR3, in frame from base 1. V is shortened by 2 bases, J by 8 bases, and the region joining them spans 11 bases. The germline V gene sets CDR1 to SGHRS and CDR2 to YFSETQ. Sequenced on an Illumina HiSeq 2500. TCR beta libraries were prepared by quantitative 5'-RACE with molecular barcodes. The paper's processing steps were these. Disease-linked TCR variants were identified with a new computational method built on a probabilistic model of VDJ rearrangement. TCRdb reran the public reads through fastp at Q25 and MiXCR, keeping productive beta chains. Entries are consolidated by CDR3 protein sequence, retaining the most common genes and DNA. It is TCRdb's table, rather than the study itself, that gives the V and J calls and clone size. Present in this sample are about 340,000 distinct CDR3 sequences, roughly 14% of which were seen just once. Less than 1.1% of the sample goes to the ten largest clones.

As concerns this clonotype: Its binding antigen is unknown. No much larger clone is present one base from it, and per-base qualities are unavailable.

The sample taken for sequencing was blood, either unsorted or a sorted T cell fraction (not recorded which). The receptor's source is a male donor with ankylosing spondylitis or in good health (not recorded which). The receptor chain draws on TRBV5-1 and TRBJ2-1, with the D gene call left open. The CDR3 region: CASSFRFADEQFF. The sequenced DNA: TGCGCCAGCAGCTTCCGGTTCGCGGATGAGCAGTTCTTC.